The 8 T cell receptor beta chains below all came from one sample that was sequenced in a study of blood T cell repertoires in COVID-19. Using immunoSEQ multiplex PCR, the repertoire was profiled, and TCRdb retains in-frame clones only, with some absent. The table lists about 62,000 clones, 85% to 90% of them singletons. Sample: peripheral blood. Receptors were obtained from a woman aged 55 to 70 with COVID-19, enrolled during active disease.

The CDR3 bases are TGTGCCAGCAGTTTAAGGGGACAGGGTCCCTACAATGAGCAGTTCTTC. Its translation is CASSLRGQGPYNEQFF. This chain connects TRBV27 to TRBJ2-1; TRBD1 agrees at 9 bases. Looked up from germline, CDR1 is MNHEY and CDR2 is SMNVEV (reference sequence). CDR3 length: 16 residues. V lost 2 bases to trimming and J lost 2 bases; unmatched junction nucleotides: 4.

V and J are TRBV5-1 and TRBJ1-3; weak D call: TRBD1 (5 bases). Trimming took off 0 bases at V and 2 bases at J, with 9 bases between the two ends. The CDR3 has 15 residues. The germline V gene encodes CDR1 SGHRS and CDR2 YFSETQ. The CDR3 reads CASSLDGTTGNTIYF. The CDR3 DNA follows: TGCGCCAGCAGCTTGGACGGGACTACTGGAAACACCATATATTTT.

The chain recombines TRBV10-3 with TRBJ2-7; tentative D call: TRBD2 (5 bases). From germline, CDR1 is ENHRY and CDR2 SYGVKD. Trimming took 10 bases from V and 2 from J, leaving 18 bases between them. The length of the CDR3 is 14 residues. CDR3 coding DNA: TGTGCCACCGGGCCCAATAGCGAGGCCTACGAGCAGTACTTC. Protein: CATGPNSEAYEQYF.

V and J are TRBV6-2 or TRBV6-3 and TRBJ2-3; the match to TRBD1 covers 9 bases. Germline V gene lookup returns CDR1 MNHEY and CDR2 SVGEGT. The CDR3 extends over 16 amino acids. Losses at the gene ends were 2 bases for V and 4 bases for J; bases not matched to a gene: 7. The CDR3 DNA is TGTGCCAGCAGTTACGCCGGGACAGGGCATCCAGATACGCAGTATTTT. Amino acid sequence: CASSYAGTGHPDTQYF.

As for this clone: Germline is not matched at one junction end, which may reflect a read error. The genes are TRBV7-7 and TRBJ2-7, with 7 bases fitting TRBD1. CDR1 and CDR2 (germline): SSHAT, FNYEAQ (reference sequence). The CDR3 consists of 15 residues. The CDR3 region is CASSPINRGSYEQYF. CDR3 nucleotides: TGTGCTAGCAGCCCCATCAACAGGGGATCCTACGAGCAGTACTTC.

The CDR3 DNA reads as TGTGCCAGCAGCTTAGATTGGGCAGTGTACTTC. Translated, it gives CASSLDWAVYF. The chain is built from TRBV11-2 and TRBJ2-7; D remains unclear. The germline V gene has CDR1 SGHAT and CDR2 FQNNGV. Trimming removed 0 bases from V and 12 bases from J, with 9 bases in between. The CDR3 runs to 11 residues.

V is TRBV15 and J is TRBJ2-3; 10 bases align to TRBD2. CDR3 length: 16 amino acids. J gave up 3 bases and V 4 bases, and 7 bases lay outside the gene matches. CDR1 LNHNV and CDR2 YYDKDF come from the germline V gene (reference sequence). CDR3 sequence reads: CATSKRLAGITDTQYF. In DNA, the CDR3 is TGTGCCACCAGCAAGCGACTAGCGGGTATTACAGATACGCAGTATTTT.

The rearrangement links TRBV19 to TRBJ2-4, with 10 bases that match TRBD2. Germline trimming cut 6 bases from V and 6 bases from J; bases unmatched to any gene: 14. Germline V lookup: CDR1 LNHDA, CDR2 SQIVND (reference sequence). This CDR3 region has 17 residues. CDR3 coding DNA: TGTGCCAGTAGATTATCTGGGTCTAGCGGGAGTCGAAACATTCAGTACTTC. As protein: CASRLSGSSGSRNIQYF.